The T cell receptor beta chain described here comes from a study of response to subunit inactivated influenza vaccine. Study findings and constraints: Each seasonal influenza vaccination recruits few new T cells, the authors suggested.

CDR1 is LGHNA and CDR2 is YSLEER in the germline V gene. The CDR3 runs to 13 residues. V lost 4 bases and J lost 3, with 7 bases in between. Regarding this clonotype: What it binds is not known.

TCRdb passed the RT-PCR reads through MiXCR, listing each CDR3 protein once. The repertoire holds hundreds of thousands of distinct CDR3 sequences, with over 10% as singletons. The specimen comprised PBMCs from blood, sampled 35 to 45 days after vaccination. The rearrangement uses TRBV4-3 and TRBJ2-1; no definite D call. The source of this sequence is a man aged 45-65 years who received an inactivated influenza vaccine. The CDR3 reads CASSLWDYNEQFF. The CDR3 DNA follows: TGCGCCAGCAGCCTTTGGGACTACAATGAGCAGTTCTTC.